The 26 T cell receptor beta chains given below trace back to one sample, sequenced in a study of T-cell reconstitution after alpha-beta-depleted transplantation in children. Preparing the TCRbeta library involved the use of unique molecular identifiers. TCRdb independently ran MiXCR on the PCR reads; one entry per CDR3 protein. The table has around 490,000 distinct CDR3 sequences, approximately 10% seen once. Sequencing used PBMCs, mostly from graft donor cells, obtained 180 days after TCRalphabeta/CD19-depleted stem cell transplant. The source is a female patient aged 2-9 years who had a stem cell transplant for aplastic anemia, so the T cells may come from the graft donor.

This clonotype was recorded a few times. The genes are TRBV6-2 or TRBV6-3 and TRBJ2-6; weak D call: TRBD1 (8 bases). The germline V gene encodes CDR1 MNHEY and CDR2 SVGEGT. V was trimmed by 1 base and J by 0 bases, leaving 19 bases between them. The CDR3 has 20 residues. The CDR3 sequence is CASSYLRETGGGSGANVLTF. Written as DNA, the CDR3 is TGTGCCAGCAGTTACTTACGGGAAACAGGGGGGGGCTCTGGGGCCAACGTCCTGACTTTC.

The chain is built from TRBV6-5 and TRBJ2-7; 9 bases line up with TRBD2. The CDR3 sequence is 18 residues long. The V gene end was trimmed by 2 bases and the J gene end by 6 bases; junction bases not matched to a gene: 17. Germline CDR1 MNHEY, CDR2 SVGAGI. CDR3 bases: TGTGCCAGCAGTTACAAAGGGCCCGATAGCGGGAGTGGGCGCGAGCAGTACTTC. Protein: CASSYKGPDSGSGREQYF.

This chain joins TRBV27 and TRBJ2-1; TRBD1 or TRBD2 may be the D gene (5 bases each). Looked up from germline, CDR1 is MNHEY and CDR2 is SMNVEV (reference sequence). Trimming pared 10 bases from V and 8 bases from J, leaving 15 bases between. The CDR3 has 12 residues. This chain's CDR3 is CATSFGTYEQFF. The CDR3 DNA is TGTGCCACCTCTTTTGGGACCTATGAGCAGTTCTTC.

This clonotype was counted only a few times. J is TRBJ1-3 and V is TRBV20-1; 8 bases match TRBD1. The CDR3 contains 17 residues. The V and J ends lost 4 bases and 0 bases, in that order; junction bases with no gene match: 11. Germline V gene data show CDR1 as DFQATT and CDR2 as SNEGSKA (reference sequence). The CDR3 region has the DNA TGCAGTGCTACAAAAGGACAGGGCCAAAGCTCTGGAAACACCATATATTTT. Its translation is CSATKGQGQSSGNTIYF.

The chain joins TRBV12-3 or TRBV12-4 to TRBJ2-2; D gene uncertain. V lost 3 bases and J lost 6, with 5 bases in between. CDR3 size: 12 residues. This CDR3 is CASSFVAGELFF. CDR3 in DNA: TGTGCCAGCAGTTTTGTGGCCGGGGAGCTGTTTTTT.

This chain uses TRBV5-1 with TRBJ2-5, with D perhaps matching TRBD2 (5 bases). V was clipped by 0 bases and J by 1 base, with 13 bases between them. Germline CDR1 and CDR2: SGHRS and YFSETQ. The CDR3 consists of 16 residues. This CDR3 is CASSLEVGAPQETQYF. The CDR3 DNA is TGCGCCAGCAGCTTGGAAGTGGGAGCCCCCCAAGAGACCCAGTACTTC.

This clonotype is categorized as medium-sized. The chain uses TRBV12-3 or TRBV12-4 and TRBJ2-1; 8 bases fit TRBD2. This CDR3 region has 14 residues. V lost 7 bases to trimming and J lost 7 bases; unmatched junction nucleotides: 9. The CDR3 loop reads CASTLGIAGNEQFF. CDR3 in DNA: TGTGCCAGCACCTTAGGGATAGCGGGGAATGAGCAGTTCTTC.

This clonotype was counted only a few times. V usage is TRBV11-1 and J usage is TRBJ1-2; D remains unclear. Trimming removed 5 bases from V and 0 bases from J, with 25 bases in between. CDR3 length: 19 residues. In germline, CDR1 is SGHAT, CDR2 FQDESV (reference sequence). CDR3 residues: CASSPVTRVKQTPNYGYTF. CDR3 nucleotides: TGTGCCAGCAGCCCGGTTACCAGAGTTAAACAAACTCCTAACTATGGCTACACCTTC.

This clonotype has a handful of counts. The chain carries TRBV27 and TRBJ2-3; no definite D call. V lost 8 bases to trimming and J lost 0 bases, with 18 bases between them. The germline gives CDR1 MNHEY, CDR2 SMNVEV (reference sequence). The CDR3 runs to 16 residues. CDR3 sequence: CASALGLAASTDTQYF. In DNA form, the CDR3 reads TGTGCCAGCGCCTTAGGTCTCGCGGCTAGCACAGATACGCAGTATTTT.

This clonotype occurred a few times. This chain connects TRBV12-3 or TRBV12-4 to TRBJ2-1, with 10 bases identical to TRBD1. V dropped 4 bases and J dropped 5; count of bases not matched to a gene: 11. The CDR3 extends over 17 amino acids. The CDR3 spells CASSSRERDRGHNEQFF. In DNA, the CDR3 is TGTGCCAGCAGTTCAAGGGAAAGAGACAGGGGGCACAATGAGCAGTTCTTC.

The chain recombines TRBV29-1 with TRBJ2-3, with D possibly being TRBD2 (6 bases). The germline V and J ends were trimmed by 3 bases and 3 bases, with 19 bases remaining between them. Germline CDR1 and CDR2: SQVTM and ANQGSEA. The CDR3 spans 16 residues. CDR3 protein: CSVDVFSGWGTDTQYF. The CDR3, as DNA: TGCAGCGTTGACGTTTTTAGCGGCTGGGGTACAGATACGCAGTATTTT.

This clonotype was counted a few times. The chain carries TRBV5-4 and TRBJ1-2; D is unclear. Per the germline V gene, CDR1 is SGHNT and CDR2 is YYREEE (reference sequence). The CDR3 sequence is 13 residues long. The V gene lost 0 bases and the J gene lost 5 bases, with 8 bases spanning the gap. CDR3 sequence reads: CASSLGSIYGYTF. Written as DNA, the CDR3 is TGTGCCAGCAGCTTGGGCAGTATTTATGGCTACACCTTC.

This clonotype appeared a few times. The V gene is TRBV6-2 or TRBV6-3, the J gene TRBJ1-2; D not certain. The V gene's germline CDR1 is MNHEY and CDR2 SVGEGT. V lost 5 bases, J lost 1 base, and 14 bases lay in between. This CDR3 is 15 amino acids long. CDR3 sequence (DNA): TGTGCCAGCAGTCCCCGAGGCTTCGATAACTATGGCTACACCTTC. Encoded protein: CASSPRGFDNYGYTF.

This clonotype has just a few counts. The CDR3 here is CASRPLRLNTEAFF. The CDR3, as DNA: TGTGCCAGCAGGCCGCTTCGGCTGAACACTGAAGCTTTCTTT. The chain is built from TRBV27 and TRBJ1-1; unclear D gene. Trimming left V 6 bases short and J 0 bases short, with 11 bases between. This CDR3 region has 14 residues. Germline CDR1 and CDR2: MNHEY and SMNVEV (reference sequence).

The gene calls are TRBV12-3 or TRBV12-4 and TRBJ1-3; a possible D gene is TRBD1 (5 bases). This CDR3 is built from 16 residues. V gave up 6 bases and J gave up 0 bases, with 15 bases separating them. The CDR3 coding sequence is TGTGCCAGCAGGCGACAGAGAGATCACTCTGGAAACACCATATATTTT. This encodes CASRRQRDHSGNTIYF.

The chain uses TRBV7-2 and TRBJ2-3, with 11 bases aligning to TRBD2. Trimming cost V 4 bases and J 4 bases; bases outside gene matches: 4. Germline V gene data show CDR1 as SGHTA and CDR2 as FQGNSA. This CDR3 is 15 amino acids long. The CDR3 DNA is TGTGCCAGCAGCTCGGGGACTAGCGGCGCAGATACGCAGTATTTT. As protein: CASSSGTSGADTQYF.

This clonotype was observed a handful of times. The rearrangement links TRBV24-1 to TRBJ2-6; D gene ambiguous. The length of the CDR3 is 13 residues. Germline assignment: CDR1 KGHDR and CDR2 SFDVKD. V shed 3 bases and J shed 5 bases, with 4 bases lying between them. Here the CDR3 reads CATSDMRANVLTF. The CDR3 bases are TGTGCCACCAGTGATATGCGGGCCAACGTCCTGACTTTC.

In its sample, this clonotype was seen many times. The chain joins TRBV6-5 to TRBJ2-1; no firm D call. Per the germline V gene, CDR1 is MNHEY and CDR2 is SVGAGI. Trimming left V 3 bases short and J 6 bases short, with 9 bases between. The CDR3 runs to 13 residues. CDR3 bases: TGTGCCAGCAGTTATCCGACACTCAATGAGCAGTTCTTC. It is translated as CASSYPTLNEQFF.

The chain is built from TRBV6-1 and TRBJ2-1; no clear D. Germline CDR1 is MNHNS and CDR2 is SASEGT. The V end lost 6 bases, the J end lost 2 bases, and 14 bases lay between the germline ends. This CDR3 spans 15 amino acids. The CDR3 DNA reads TGTGCCAGCAGCCCTCAGGTCAGGCCCTACAATGAGCAGTTCTTC. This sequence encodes CASSPQVRPYNEQFF.

In DNA form, the CDR3 reads TGCAGTGCTAGAATCCTAGCGGTAAGCTCCTACAATGAGCAGTTCTTC. It specifies CSARILAVSSYNEQFF. This chain links TRBV20-1 with TRBJ2-1, with 7 bases matching TRBD2. The germline V gene encodes CDR1 DFQATT and CDR2 SNEGSKA (reference sequence). V shed 2 bases and J 0 bases; nucleotides not matched to a gene: 7. This CDR3 contains 16 residues.

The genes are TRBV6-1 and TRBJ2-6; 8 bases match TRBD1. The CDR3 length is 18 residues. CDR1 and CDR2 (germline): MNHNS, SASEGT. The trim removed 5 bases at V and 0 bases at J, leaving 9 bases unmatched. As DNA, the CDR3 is TGTGCCAGCAGTAAACCGGGACAGGTTAGCTCTGGGGCCAACGTCCTGACTTTC. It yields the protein CASSKPGQVSSGANVLTF.

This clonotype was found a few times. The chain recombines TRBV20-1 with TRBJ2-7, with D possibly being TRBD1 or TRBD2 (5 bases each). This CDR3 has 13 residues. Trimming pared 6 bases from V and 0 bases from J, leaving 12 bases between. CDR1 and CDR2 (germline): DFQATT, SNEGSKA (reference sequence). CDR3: CSAPGPSSYEQYF. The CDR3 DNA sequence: TGCAGTGCCCCGGGACCCAGCTCCTACGAGCAGTACTTC.

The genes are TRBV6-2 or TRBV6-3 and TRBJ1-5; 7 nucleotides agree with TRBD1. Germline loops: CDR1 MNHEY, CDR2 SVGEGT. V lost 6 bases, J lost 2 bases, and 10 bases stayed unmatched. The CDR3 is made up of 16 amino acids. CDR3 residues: CASRPLSRGGNQPQHF. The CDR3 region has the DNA TGTGCCAGCAGACCCTTGAGCAGGGGGGGCAATCAGCCCCAGCATTTT.

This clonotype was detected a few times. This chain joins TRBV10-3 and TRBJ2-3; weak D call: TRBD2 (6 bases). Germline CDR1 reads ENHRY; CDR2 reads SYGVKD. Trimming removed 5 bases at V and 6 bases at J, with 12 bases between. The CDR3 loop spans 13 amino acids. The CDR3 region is CAISNDAGDTQYF. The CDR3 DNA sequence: TGTGCCATCAGTAACGATGCGGGGGATACGCAGTATTTT.

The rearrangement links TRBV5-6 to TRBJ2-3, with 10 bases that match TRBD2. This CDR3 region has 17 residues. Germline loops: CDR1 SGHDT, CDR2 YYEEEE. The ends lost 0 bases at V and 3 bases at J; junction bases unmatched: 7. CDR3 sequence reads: CASSLVSSGSSTDTQYF. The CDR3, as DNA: TGTGCCAGCAGCTTGGTCTCTAGCGGGAGTAGTACAGATACGCAGTATTTT.

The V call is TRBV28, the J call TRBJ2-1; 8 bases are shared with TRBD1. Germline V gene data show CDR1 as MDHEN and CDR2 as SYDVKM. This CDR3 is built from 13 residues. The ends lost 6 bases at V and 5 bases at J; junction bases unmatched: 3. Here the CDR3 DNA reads TGTGCCAGCAGCATGACAGGGGACAATGAGCAGTTCTTC. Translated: CASSMTGDNEQFF.